This TCR beta chain was found in a study of PD-1 blockade in classical Hodgkin lymphoma. Notes on the study in general: Patients excluded were those beginning nivolumab under 1 year after ASCT. Complete responders' baseline diversity resembled that of newly diagnosed patients. Causes of the repertoire differences remain undefined, possibly disease activity or prior therapy.

There are 13 residues in the CDR3. Germline lookup yields CDR1 SGHRS and CDR2 YFSETQ. V was shortened by 4 bases and J by 4 bases, with 9 bases between the two germline ends. About this clone itself: The antigen is undetermined.

Sequenced by immunoSEQ multiplex PCR; TCRdb stores in-frame clones only, minus some. The sample holds more than 20,000 clones, about 88% seen once. Documented time point: cycle 4 day 1 (C4D1), after 6 weeks of nivolumab. The patients all showed relapse after autologous stem cell transplantation, while their brentuximab vedotin exposure varied. The source is a human donor with classical Hodgkin lymphoma. The V and J genes are TRBV5-1 and TRBJ2-1; the D gene is possibly TRBD2 (6 bases). The sequences come from peripheral blood mononuclear cells (PBMCs), collected before the fourth cycle of nivolumab. The CDR3 nucleotides read TGCGCCAGCAGCGAGGGACTGTACAATGAGCAGTTCTTC. This translates into CASSEGLYNEQFF. The full variable domain, in which reference TRBV5-1 and TRBJ2-1 provide the parts outside the CDR3, is KAGVTQTPRYLIKTRGQQVTLSCSPISGHRSVSWYQQTPGQGLQFLFEYFSETQRNKGNFPGRFSGRQFSNSRSEMNVSTLELGDSALYLCASSEGLYNEQFFGPGTRLTVL.